The clone carrying this T cell receptor (beta chain) was counted a single time. This sample was included in a study of T cell changes during pregnancy in multiple sclerosis. Assay: immunoSEQ multiplex PCR; the TCRdb copy retains only in-frame clones and omits some. The data show around 28,000 clones, around 86% seen once. The germline V and J ends were trimmed by 3 bases and 3 bases, with 15 bases remaining between them. The germline V gene encodes CDR1 MNHNS and CDR2 SASEGT. This CDR3 comprises 16 residues. The specimen was CD4+ T cells from peripheral blood mononuclear cells, collected in the first trimester of pregnancy. The chain links TRBV6-1 to TRBJ2-1; tentative D call: TRBD1 (6 bases). The TCR originated in a female donor in good health, enrolled as a control in a pregnancy study. Here the CDR3 DNA reads TGTGCCAGCAGTGACAGACAGGACTTTTTCTACAATGAGCAGTTCTTC. It yields the protein CASSDRQDFFYNEQFF.